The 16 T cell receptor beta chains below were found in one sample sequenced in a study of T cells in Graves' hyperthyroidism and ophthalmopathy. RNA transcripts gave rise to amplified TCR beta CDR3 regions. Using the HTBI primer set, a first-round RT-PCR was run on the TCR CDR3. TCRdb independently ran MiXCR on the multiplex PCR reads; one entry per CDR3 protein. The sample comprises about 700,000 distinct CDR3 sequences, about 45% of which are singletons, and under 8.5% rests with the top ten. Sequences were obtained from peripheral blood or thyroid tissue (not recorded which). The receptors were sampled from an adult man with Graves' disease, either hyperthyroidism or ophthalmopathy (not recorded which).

CDR3 DNA sequence: TGTGCCAGCAGTTACTCGAGCGGTTTCACTGAAGCTTTCTTT. Amino acid sequence: CASSYSSGFTEAFF. This chain uses TRBV6-2 or TRBV6-3 with TRBJ1-1; D unresolved. The V gene lost 0 bases and the J gene lost 4 bases, with 9 bases spanning the gap. The CDR3 loop spans 14 amino acids. Germline V CDR1 and CDR2: MNHEY, SVGEGT.

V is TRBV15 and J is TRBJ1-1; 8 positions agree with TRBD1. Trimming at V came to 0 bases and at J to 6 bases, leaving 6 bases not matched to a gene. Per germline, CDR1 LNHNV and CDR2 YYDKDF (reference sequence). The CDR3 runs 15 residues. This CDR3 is CATSRDSAGGPEAFF. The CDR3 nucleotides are TGTGCCACCAGCAGAGATTCTGCAGGGGGCCCTGAAGCTTTCTTT.

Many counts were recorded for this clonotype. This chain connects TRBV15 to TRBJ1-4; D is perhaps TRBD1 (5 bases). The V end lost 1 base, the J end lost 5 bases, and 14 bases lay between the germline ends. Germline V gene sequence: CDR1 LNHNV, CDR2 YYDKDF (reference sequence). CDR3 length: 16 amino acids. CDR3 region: CATSRVKSGRNEKLFF. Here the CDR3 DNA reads TGTGCCACCAGCAGAGTCAAGTCAGGGAGAAATGAAAAACTGTTTTTT.

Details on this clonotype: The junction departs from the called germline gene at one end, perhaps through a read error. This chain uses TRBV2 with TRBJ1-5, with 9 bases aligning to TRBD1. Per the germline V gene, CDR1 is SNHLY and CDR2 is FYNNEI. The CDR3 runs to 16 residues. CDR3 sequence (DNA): TGTGCCACCAGTGACCCAGGACAGGGGCGATTCGGGCCCCAGCATTTT. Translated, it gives CATSDPGQGRFGPQHF.

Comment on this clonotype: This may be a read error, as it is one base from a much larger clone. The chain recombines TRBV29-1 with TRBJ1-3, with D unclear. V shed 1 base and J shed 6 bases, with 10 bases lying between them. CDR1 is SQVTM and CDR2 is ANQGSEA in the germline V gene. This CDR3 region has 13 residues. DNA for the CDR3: TGCAGCGTTGAAGTCTGGACGGAAAACACCATATATTTT. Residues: CSVEVWTENTIYF.

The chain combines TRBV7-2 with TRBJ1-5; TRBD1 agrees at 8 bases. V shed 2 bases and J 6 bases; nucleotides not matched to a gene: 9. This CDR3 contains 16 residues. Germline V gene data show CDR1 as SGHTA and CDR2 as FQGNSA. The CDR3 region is CASSLRPRGLGQPQHF. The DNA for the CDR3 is TGTGCCAGCAGCTTAAGGCCCAGGGGGCTTGGTCAGCCCCAGCATTTT.

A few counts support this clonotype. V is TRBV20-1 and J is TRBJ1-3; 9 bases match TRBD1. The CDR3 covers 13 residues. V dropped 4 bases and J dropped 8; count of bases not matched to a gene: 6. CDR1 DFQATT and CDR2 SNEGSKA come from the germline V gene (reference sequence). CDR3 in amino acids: CSATGTGIYTIYF. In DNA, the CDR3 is TGCAGTGCTACCGGGACAGGGATCTACACCATATATTTT.

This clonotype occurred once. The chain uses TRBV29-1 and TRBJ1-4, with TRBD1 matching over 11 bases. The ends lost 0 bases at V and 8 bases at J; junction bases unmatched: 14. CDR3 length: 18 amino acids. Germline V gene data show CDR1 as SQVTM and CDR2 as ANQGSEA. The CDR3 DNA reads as TGCAGCGTTGAAGATCTCGGGACAGGGGGTATGGTGGAGGAAAAACTGTTTTTT. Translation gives CSVEDLGTGGMVEEKLFF.

CDR3 region: CASSYQGVASGANVLTF. DNA of the CDR3: TGTGCCAGCAGTTACCAGGGGGTAGCCTCTGGGGCCAACGTCCTGACTTTC. The genes are TRBV6-5 and TRBJ2-6; 7 bases line up with TRBD1. Losses at the gene ends were 2 bases for V and 0 bases for J; bases not matched to a gene: 4. Germline V lookup: CDR1 MNHEY, CDR2 SVGAGI. This CDR3 spans 17 amino acids.

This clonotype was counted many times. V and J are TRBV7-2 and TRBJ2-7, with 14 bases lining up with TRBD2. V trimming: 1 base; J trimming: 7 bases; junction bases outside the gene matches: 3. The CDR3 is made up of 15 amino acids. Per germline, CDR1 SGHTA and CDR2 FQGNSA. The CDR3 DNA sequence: TGTGCCAGCAGCTTAGAGGGACTAGCGGGAGTTGAGCAGTACTTC. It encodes CASSLEGLAGVEQYF.

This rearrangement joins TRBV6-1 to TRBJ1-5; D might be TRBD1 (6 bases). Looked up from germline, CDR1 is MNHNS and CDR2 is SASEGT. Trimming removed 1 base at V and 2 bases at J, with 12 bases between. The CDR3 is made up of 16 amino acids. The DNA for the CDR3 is TGTGCCAGCAGTGAAGAGGAGGGGGTGCGCAATCAGCCCCAGCATTTT. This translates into CASSEEEGVRNQPQHF.

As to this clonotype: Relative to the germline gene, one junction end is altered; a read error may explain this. CDR3 nucleotide sequence: TGTGCCAGCAGTTACCTCACCGCAGGGGGGTCCTACGAGCAGTACTTC. This gives the protein CASSYLTAGGSYEQYF. V gene TRBV24-1 combines with J gene TRBJ2-7; D might be TRBD1 (7 bases). This CDR3 has 16 amino acids. Germline V gene lookup returns CDR1 KGHDR and CDR2 SFDVKD.

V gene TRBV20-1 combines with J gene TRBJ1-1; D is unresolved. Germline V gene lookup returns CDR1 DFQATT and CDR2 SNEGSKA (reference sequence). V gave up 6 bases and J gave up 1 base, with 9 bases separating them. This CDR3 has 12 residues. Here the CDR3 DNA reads TGCAGTGCCACTACAGCGAACACTGAAGCTTTCTTT. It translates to CSATTANTEAFF.

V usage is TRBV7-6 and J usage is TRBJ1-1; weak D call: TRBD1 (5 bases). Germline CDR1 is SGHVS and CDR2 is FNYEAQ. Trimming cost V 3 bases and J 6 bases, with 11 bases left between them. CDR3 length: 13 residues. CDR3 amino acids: CASSLGRNAEAFF. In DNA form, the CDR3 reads TGTGCCAGCAGCTTGGGACGAAACGCTGAAGCTTTCTTT.

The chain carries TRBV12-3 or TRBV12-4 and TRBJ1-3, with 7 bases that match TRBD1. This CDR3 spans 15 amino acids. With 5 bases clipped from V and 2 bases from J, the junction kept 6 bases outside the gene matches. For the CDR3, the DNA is TGTGCCAGCAGTCGACAGGGAGGGACTGGAAACACCATATATTTT. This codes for CASSRQGGTGNTIYF.

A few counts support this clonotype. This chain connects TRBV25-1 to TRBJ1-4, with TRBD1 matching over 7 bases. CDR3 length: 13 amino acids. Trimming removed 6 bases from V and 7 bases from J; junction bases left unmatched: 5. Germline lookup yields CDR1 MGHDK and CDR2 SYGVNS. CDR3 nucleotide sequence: TGTGCCAGCAGCCAGGGGACAGTTGAAAAACTGTTTTTT. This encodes CASSQGTVEKLFF.